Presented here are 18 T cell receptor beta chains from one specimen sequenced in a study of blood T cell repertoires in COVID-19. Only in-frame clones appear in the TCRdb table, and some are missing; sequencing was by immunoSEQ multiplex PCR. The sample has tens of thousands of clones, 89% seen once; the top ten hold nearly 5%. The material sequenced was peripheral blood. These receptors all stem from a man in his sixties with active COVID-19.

CDR3 coding DNA: TGTGCCAGCAGGCCTACTAGCGGGAGCTACGAGCAGTACTTC. It yields the protein CASRPTSGSYEQYF. The chain carries TRBV28 and TRBJ2-7, with 11 bases fitting TRBD2. This CDR3 is 14 amino acids long. The V segment lost 6 bases and the J segment 3 bases; nucleotides outside the gene matches: 4. The V gene's germline CDR1 is MDHEN and CDR2 SYDVKM.

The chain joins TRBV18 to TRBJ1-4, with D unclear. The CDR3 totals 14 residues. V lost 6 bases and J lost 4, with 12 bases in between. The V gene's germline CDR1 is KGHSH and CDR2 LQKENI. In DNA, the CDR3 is TGTGCCAGCTCCACCGCGAAAATTAATGAAAAACTGTTTTTT. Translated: CASSTAKINEKLFF.

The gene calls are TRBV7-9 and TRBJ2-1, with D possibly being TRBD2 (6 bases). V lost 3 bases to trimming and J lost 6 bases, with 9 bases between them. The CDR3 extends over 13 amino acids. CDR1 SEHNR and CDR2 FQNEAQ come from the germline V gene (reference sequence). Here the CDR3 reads CASSFLSGNEQFF. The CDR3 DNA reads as TGTGCCAGCAGCTTTCTTAGCGGCAATGAGCAGTTCTTC.

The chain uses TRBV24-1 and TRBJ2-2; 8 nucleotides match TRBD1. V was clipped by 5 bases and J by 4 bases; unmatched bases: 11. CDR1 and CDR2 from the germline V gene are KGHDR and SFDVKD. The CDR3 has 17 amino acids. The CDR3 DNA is TGTGCCACCAGTGTTACCCAGGGGGCGCGAGGCACCGGGGAGCTGTTTTTT. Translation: CATSVTQGARGTGELFF.

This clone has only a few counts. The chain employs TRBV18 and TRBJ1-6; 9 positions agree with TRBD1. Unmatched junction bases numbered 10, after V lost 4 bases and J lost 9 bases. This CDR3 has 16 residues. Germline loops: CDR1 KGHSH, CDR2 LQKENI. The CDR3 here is CASSLAGTGKGSPLHF. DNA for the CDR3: TGTGCCAGCTCACTGGCCGGGACAGGGAAAGGTTCACCCCTCCACTTT.

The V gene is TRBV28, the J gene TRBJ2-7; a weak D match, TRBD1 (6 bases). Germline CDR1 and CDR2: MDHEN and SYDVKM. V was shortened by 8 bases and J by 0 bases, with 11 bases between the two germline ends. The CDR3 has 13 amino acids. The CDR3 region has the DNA TGTGCCAGCCTGAACAGGGTCTCCTACGAGCAGTACTTC. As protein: CASLNRVSYEQYF.

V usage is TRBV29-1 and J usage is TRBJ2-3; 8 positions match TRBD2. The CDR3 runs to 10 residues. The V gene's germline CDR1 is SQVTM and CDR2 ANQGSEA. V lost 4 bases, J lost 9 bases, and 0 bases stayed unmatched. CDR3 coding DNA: TGCAGCGTTGCGGGGGGGACGCAGTATTTT. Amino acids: CSVAGGTQYF.

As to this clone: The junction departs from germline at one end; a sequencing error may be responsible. CDR3: CANSPQGFKNIQYF. The CDR3 DNA follows: TGTGCCAACAGCCCACAGGGATTCAAAAACATTCAGTACTTC. The chain combines TRBV11-2 with TRBJ2-4, with D possibly TRBD1 on 6 matching bases. The CDR3 sequence is 14 residues long. Germline V lookup: CDR1 SGHAT, CDR2 FQNNGV.

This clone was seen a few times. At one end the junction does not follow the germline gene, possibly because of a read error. The CDR3 region is CASSRTSSHEQYF. CDR3 DNA sequence: TGTGCCAGCAGCAGGACTAGCTCCCACGAGCAGTACTTC. This chain uses TRBV7-3 with TRBJ2-7; 8 bases map to TRBD2. The length of the CDR3 is 13 residues. Germline loops: CDR1 SGHTA, CDR2 FQGTGA.

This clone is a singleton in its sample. DNA for the CDR3: TGTGCCAGCAGACAGGGGGCGCGAACTGAAGCTTTCTTT. It yields the protein CASRQGARTEAFF. This sequence joins TRBV7-9 and TRBJ1-1, with 9 bases matching TRBD1. CDR3 length: 13 amino acids. Per the germline V gene, CDR1 is SEHNR and CDR2 is FQNEAQ (reference sequence). Trimming removed 6 bases from V and 5 bases from J; junction bases left unmatched: 4.

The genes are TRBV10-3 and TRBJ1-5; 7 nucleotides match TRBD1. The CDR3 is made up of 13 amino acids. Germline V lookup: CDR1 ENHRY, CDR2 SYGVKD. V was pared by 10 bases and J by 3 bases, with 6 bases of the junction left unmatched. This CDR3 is CANRQGLNQPQHF. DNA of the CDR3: TGTGCCAATAGACAGGGCCTCAATCAGCCCCAGCATTTT.

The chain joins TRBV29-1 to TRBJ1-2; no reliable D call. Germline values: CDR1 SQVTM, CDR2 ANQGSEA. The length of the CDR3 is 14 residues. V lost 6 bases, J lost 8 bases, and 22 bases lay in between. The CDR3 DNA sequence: TGCAGCGTCGGAAGACCCGTTGTCGGAGAAGGCTACACCTTC. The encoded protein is CSVGRPVVGEGYTF.

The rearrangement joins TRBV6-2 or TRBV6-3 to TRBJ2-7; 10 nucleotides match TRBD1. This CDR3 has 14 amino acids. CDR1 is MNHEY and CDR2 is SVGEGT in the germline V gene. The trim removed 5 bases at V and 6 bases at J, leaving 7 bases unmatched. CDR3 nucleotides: TGTGCCAGCAGTACCCCGGGACAGGGGATCGAGCAGTACTTC. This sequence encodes CASSTPGQGIEQYF.

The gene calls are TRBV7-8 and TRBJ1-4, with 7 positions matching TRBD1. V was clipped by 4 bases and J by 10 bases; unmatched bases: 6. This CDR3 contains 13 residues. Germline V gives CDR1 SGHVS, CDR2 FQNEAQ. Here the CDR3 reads CASSSLGGGKLFF. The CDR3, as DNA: TGTGCCAGCAGCTCCTTAGGGGGCGGAAAACTGTTTTTT.

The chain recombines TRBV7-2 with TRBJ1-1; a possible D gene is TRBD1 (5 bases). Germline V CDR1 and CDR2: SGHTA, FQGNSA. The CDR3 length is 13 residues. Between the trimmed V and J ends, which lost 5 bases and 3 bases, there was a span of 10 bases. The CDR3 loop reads CASSARADTEAFF. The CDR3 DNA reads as TGTGCCAGCAGCGCCAGGGCGGACACTGAAGCTTTCTTT.

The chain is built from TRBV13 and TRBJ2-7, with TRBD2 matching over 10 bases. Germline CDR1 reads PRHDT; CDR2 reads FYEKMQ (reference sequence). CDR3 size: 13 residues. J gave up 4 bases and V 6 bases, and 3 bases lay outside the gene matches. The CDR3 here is CASSFSGRYEQYF. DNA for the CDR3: TGTGCCAGCAGTTTTAGCGGGAGGTACGAGCAGTACTTC.

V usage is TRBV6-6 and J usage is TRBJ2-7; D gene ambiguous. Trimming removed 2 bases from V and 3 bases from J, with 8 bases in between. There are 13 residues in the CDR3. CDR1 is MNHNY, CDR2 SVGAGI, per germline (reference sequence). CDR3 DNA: TGTGCCAGCAGTTACGCCGCCAGCTACGAGCAGTACTTC. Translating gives CASSYAASYEQYF.

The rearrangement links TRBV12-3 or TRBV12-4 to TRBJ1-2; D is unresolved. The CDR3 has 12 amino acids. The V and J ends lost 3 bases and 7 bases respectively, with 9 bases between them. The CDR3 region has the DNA TGTGCCAGCAGTTTGAGTTCCGGTGGCTACACCTTC. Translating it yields CASSLSSGGYTF.